The sequence of this T cell receptor (beta chain) was determined in a study of cytomegalovirus exposure and HLA in healthy donors. Study-wide results and caveats: CMV serostatus alone was available as immune exposure information. Later on, an analysis tied around 17,000 TCR beta sequences to HLA alleles at 0.05 false discovery rate.

V lost 3 bases to trimming and J lost 0 bases; unmatched junction nucleotides: 9. CDR3 length: 18 amino acids. CDR1 LNHNV and CDR2 YYDKDF come from the germline V gene (reference sequence). To note about this clone: What it binds is unknown.

The PCR used 60 Vbeta and 13 Jbeta primers. The table came from immunoSEQ multiplex PCR; TCRdb's copy has only in-frame clones and leaves some out. Of approximately 140,000 clones listed, around 57% are singletons. This sequence was found in a male donor in good health and CMV-seronegative. Sequenced material: PBMCs. The chain carries TRBV15 and TRBJ1-5; TRBD1 matches 9 bases. CDR3 sequence reads: CATSSLDRGGYSNQPQHF. The CDR3 DNA reads TGTGCCACCAGCAGTTTGGACAGGGGCGGGTATAGCAATCAGCCCCAGCATTTT.